This record concerns one T cell receptor (beta chain) sequence. The antigen is unknown. This sample stems from a study of shared clonotypes between healthy human individuals. Every subset's genomic DNA went evenly onto several immunoSEQ plates. Generated by immunoSEQ multiplex PCR, the TCRdb table keeps only in-frame clones and is missing some. This sample has nearly 1,000,000 clones; approximately 80% occur once, and the top ten carry around 1.5%. Broader study findings: Several donors shared about 4.8% of their naive CD4 clonotypes.

V lost 6 bases, J lost 1 base, and 10 bases lay in between. Per germline, CDR1 MNHEY and CDR2 SVGAGI. The CDR3 extends over 14 amino acids. The receptor's source is a man between 18 and 29 years old in good health. The chain combines TRBV6-5 with TRBJ1-3, with D unresolved. Sequenced material: memory CD4+ T cells sorted from blood. Stated subset: CD45RA-negative fraction. In nucleotides, the CDR3 is TGTGCCAGCAGGGCGACGGGTTCTGGAAACACCATATATTTT. This translates into CASRATGSGNTIYF.